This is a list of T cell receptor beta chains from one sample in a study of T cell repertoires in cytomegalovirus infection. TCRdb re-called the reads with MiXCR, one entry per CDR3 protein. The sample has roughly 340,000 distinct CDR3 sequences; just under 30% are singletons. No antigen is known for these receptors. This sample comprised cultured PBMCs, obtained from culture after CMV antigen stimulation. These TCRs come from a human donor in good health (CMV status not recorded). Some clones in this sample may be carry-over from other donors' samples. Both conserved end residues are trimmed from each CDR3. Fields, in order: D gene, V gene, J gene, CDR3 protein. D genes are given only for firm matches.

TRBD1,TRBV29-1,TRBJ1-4,SVEAGGREKLF
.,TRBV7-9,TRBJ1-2,ASSLELRWGYT
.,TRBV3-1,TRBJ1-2,ASSHTPNYGYT
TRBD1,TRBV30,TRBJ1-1,AWGDRNEAF
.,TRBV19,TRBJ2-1,ASSIVGQVSGNEQF
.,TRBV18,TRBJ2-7,ASSPFQGAYEQY
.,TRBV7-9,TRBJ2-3,ASSSQTSTDTQY
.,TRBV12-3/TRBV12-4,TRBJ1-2,ASSFRLGVVYGYT
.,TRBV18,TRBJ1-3,ASSPVGSAHHSDSGNTIY
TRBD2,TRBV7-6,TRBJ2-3,ASSLGSGVITDTQY
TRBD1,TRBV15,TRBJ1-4,ATSPEGAGVNEKLF
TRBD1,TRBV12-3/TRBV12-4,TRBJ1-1,ASSLSNRGDREAF
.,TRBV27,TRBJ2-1,ASSRPSNEQF
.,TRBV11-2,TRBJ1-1,ASSLRSSGYTEAF
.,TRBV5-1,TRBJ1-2,ASSLAVQGHGYT
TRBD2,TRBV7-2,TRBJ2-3,ASSEDSGRTEDTQY
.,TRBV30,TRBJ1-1,AWSVPPTGLRTEAF
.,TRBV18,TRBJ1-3,ASSSGSGNTIY
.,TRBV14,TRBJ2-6,ASSQDSVRGYGANVLT
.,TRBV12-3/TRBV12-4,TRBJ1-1,ASSFSRETEAF
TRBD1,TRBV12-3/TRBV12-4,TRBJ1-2,ASSSRTGDNYGYT
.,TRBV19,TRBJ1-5,ASSIPSFRGSNQPQH
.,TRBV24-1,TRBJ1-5,ATSETRGAPNQPQH
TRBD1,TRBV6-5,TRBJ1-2,ASRRYRGGGYT
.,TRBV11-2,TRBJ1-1,ASSPWDGRAEAF
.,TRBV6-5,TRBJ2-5,ASSSGLRETQY
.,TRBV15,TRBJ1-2,ATSRDGLRDGYT
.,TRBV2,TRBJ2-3,ASSQNTDTQY
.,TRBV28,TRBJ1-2,ASSTGPSLGGYT
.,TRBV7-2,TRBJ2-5,ASSSPGTYRETQY
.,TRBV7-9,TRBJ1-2,ASSLAGRVYGYT
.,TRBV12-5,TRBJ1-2,ASARGGDGYT
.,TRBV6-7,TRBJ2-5,ASSHRPGPPQETQY
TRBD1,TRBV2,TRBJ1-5,ASSEARDRGRQPQH
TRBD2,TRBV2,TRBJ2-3,ASRSGGAGTQY
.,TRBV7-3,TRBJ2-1,ASSFGLTNEQF
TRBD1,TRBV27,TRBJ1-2,ASRSTGYYGYT
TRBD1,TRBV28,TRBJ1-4,ASSIPGTGFEKLF
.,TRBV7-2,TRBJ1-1,ASSLVAALNTEAF
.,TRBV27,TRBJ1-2,ASRPHRGNYGYT
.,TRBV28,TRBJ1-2,ASNPPGYNYGYT
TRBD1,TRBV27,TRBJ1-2,ASSTGARGYGYT
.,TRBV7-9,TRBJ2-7,ASSSPGGWEQY
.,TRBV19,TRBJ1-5,ASSTPSNQPQH
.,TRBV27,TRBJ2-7,ASSLTSVLGEQY
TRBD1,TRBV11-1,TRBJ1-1,ASSLWARGRTEAF
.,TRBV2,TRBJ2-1,ASSYDRLTGSYNEQF
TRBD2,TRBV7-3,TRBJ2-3,ASSQRGGLNTQY
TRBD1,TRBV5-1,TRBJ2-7,ASSLSGTGVEQY
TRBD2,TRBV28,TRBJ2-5,ASSPPPGLAGGSQETQY
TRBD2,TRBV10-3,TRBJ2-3,AISGTSGGSGTDTQY
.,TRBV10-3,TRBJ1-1,AISGQAGRTEAF
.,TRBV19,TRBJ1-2,ASTPDRNYGYT